Following are 20 T cell receptor beta chains from one sample sequenced in a study of cytomegalovirus exposure and HLA in healthy donors. PCR involved 60 Vbeta and 13 Jbeta primers. The data were produced by immunoSEQ multiplex PCR, yet TCRdb's version contains in-frame clones alone and is incomplete. The sample yields 130,000 to 150,000 clones, around 66% seen once. Sequencing was done on a sample of PBMCs. The source of these receptors is a woman aged 30 to 39 in good health and CMV-seropositive.

The V gene is TRBV7-6, the J gene TRBJ1-5; tentatively, D is TRBD1 (6 bases). V gave up 1 base and J gave up 11 bases, with 9 bases separating them. CDR3 length: 12 amino acids. CDR1 and CDR2 from the germline V gene are SGHVS and FNYEAQ. The CDR3: CASSLGSGAQHF. In nucleotides, the CDR3 is TGTGCCAGCAGCTTAGGTTCAGGGGCCCAGCATTTT.

The chain employs TRBV4-2 and TRBJ2-7, with TRBD2 as a possible D gene (6 bases). Trimming left V 1 base short and J 0 bases short, with 13 bases between. Per germline, CDR1 LGHNA and CDR2 YNFKEQ. This CDR3 region has 16 residues. CDR3 region: CASSQAGLQSSYEQYF. Here the CDR3 DNA reads TGTGCCAGCAGCCAAGCGGGACTCCAGAGCTCCTACGAGCAGTACTTC.

CDR3 nucleotides: TGTGCCAGCAGCCAAGAGTTAGCGGGAGTAGGCGGGGAGCTGTTTTTT. This encodes CASSQELAGVGGELFF. J is TRBJ2-2 and V is TRBV4-2, with 9 positions matching TRBD2. This CDR3 region has 16 residues. Losses at the gene ends were 0 bases for V and 7 bases for J; bases not matched to a gene: 6. Germline CDR1 and CDR2: LGHNA and YNFKEQ.

V usage is TRBV11-2 and J usage is TRBJ2-7; 11 bases align to TRBD1. The CDR3 totals 16 residues. V shed 3 bases, J shed 6 bases, and the junction held 10 bases outside the gene matches. Germline values: CDR1 SGHAT, CDR2 FQNNGV. The DNA of the CDR3 is TGTGCCAGCAGCTTCAGAGGACAGGGGGCATATGGCGAGCAGTACTTC. Translating it yields CASSFRGQGAYGEQYF. The full variable domain, with the rest looked up from reference TRBV11-2 and TRBJ2-7, is EAGVAQSPRYKIIEKRQSVAFWCNPISGHATLYWYQQILGQGPKLLIQFQNNGVVDDSQLPKDRFSAERLKGVDSTLKIQPAKLEDSAVYLCASSFRGQGAYGEQYFGPGTRLTVT.

The V call is TRBV5-1, the J call TRBJ1-4, with D tentatively TRBD1 (5 bases). Germline V gene lookup returns CDR1 SGHRS and CDR2 YFSETQ. This CDR3 spans 15 amino acids. V lost 4 bases and J lost 8, with 18 bases in between. The CDR3 loop reads CASSPLGGFEEKLFF. CDR3 nucleotide sequence: TGCGCCAGCAGCCCCCTCGGGGGATTCGAGGAAAAACTGTTTTTT.

J is TRBJ1-2 and V is TRBV27, with 9 bases fitting TRBD1. This CDR3 region has 15 residues. Trimming cost V 4 bases and J 5 bases; bases outside gene matches: 8. Per germline, CDR1 MNHEY and CDR2 SMNVEV (reference sequence). Here the CDR3 DNA reads TGTGCCAGCAGTTCCACAGGGGGCGTTGGGTATGGCTACACCTTC. As protein: CASSSTGGVGYGYTF.

This chain connects TRBV28 to TRBJ2-7; perhaps TRBD1 as D (6 bases). V was clipped by 6 bases and J by 2 bases, with 20 bases between them. The CDR3 has 16 amino acids. Germline lookup yields CDR1 MDHEN and CDR2 SYDVKM. This CDR3 reads CASSPNRLGQTYEQYF. In DNA form, the CDR3 reads TGTGCCAGCAGCCCAAACAGGCTCGGACAGACCTACGAGCAGTACTTC.

For this clone: Other DNA variants within this sample encode the same CDR3. This chain uses TRBV18 with TRBJ1-6, with D uncertain. Germline lookup yields CDR1 KGHSH and CDR2 LQKENI. This CDR3 contains 13 residues. Deletions cut 3 bases from V and 13 bases from J, with 13 bases between. The chain's CDR3 is CASSPPNLSPLHF. CDR3 nucleotides: TGTGCCAGCTCACCGCCTAATCTATCCCCCCTCCACTTT.

This rearrangement joins TRBV6-6 to TRBJ2-3, with D possibly matching TRBD2 (6 bases). This CDR3 has 13 amino acids. V lost 7 bases, J lost 6 bases, and 14 bases lay in between. Per germline, CDR1 MNHNY and CDR2 SVGAGI (reference sequence). The DNA of the CDR3 is TGTGCCAGCAAAATCGGGGGTGTGGATACGCAGTATTTT. Amino acids: CASKIGGVDTQYF.

This clone was picked up one time. The chain employs TRBV5-1 and TRBJ1-4; 10 positions agree with TRBD1. Germline CDR1 is SGHRS and CDR2 is YFSETQ. With V trimmed by 2 bases and J by 5 bases, 9 bases remained unmatched. This CDR3 spans 17 amino acids. The CDR3 reads CASSFWTGGAPNEKLFF. CDR3 sequence (DNA): TGCGCCAGCAGCTTCTGGACAGGGGGAGCCCCAAATGAAAAACTGTTTTTT.

This clone turned up a few times. The CDR3 sequence is CASSFSGLGTEAFF. CDR3 sequence (DNA): TGTGCCAGCAGCTTCTCAGGGTTGGGCACTGAAGCTTTCTTT. J is TRBJ1-1 and V is TRBV7-3, with D tentatively TRBD1 (5 bases). CDR1 and CDR2 (germline): SGHTA, FQGTGA. The CDR3 runs 14 residues. The V end lost 3 bases, the J end lost 4 bases, and 12 bases lay between the germline ends.

The chain is built from TRBV30 and TRBJ1-1; the D is unclear. The ends were cut back, 0 bases at V and 8 bases at J, with 19 bases in the middle. The CDR3 is 15 amino acids. Germline CDR1 GTSNPN, CDR2 SVGIG (reference sequence). The CDR3 DNA reads TGTGCCTGGAGTGTACAAGGATCGCCATCGGGGGAAGCTTTCTTT. This gives the protein CAWSVQGSPSGEAFF.

This clone was picked up one time. V is TRBV7-6 and J is TRBJ2-1; D gene uncertain. Germline V gives CDR1 SGHVS, CDR2 FNYEAQ. V lost 5 bases and J lost 0, with 14 bases in between. The length of the CDR3 is 16 residues. CDR3 region: CASSPLEASSYNEQFF. DNA for the CDR3: TGTGCCAGCAGCCCCCTTGAAGCGAGCTCCTACAATGAGCAGTTCTTC.

The chain links TRBV5-1 to TRBJ2-1; D possibly corresponds to TRBD1 (6 bases). The germline V gene encodes CDR1 SGHRS and CDR2 YFSETQ. V shed 4 bases and J shed 2 bases, with 10 bases lying between them. The CDR3 runs 14 residues. CDR3 in amino acids: CASSTDSTYNEQFF. The CDR3, as DNA: TGCGCCAGCAGCACGGACAGCACCTACAATGAGCAGTTCTTC. Supplemented by reference TRBV5-1 and TRBJ2-1, the full variable domain reads KAGVTQTPRYLIKTRGQQVTLSCSPISGHRSVSWYQQTPGQGLQFLFEYFSETQRNKGNFPGRFSGRQFSNSRSEMNVSTLELGDSALYLCASSTDSTYNEQFFGPGTRLTVL.

This clone was picked up a small number of times. V usage is TRBV6-1 and J usage is TRBJ1-1; 10 positions match TRBD1. CDR1 and CDR2 (germline): MNHNS, SASEGT. This CDR3 contains 14 residues. J was trimmed by 5 bases and V by 4 bases; bases with no gene match: 4. The DNA of the CDR3 is TGTGCCAGCAGTGTAGGGACAGGGGAGACTGAAGCTTTCTTT. This encodes CASSVGTGETEAFF.

V and J are TRBV6-5 and TRBJ1-2; D possibly corresponds to TRBD1 (6 bases). The germline CDR1 and CDR2 sequences are MNHEY and SVGAGI. The CDR3 spans 13 residues. The V gene lost 5 bases and the J gene lost 5 bases, with 12 bases spanning the gap. CDR3 in amino acids: CASSPSGVYGYTF. The DNA of the CDR3 is TGTGCCAGCAGTCCCTCAGGGGTGTATGGCTACACCTTC.

The V gene is TRBV11-2, the J gene TRBJ2-1; no reliable D call. V was pared by 5 bases and J by 6 bases, with 8 bases between. The CDR3 contains 12 residues. CDR1 and CDR2 from the germline V gene are SGHAT and FQNNGV. The CDR3 loop reads CASSPNSNEQFF. The DNA for the CDR3 is TGTGCCAGCAGCCCCAATTCCAATGAGCAGTTCTTC.

Only a few counts were recorded for this clone. The chain has TRBV21-1 and TRBJ1-5; the table's D call, TRBD1, was not checked against the DNA. TRBV21-1 is deemed a pseudogene. This CDR3 comprises 11 residues. The CDR3 region is CASSKQQPQHF. The CDR3 nucleotides are TGTGCCAGCAGCAAACAGCAGCCCCAGCATTTT.

The chain uses TRBV19 and TRBJ1-4; perhaps TRBD1 as D (5 bases). Germline CDR1 LNHDA, CDR2 SQIVND (reference sequence). The CDR3 totals 15 residues. V lost 6 bases and J lost 4, with 15 bases in between. CDR3 bases: TGTGCCAGTAGCCCGCCCGGGGGAGGTAATGAAAAACTGTTTTTT. This gives the protein CASSPPGGGNEKLFF.

The chain is built from TRBV18 and TRBJ2-2, with 8 positions matching TRBD2. CDR1 and CDR2 from the germline V gene are KGHSH and LQKENI. The CDR3 has 16 residues. Trimming at V came to 2 bases and at J to 3 bases, leaving 5 bases not matched to a gene. CDR3 DNA sequence: TGTGCCAGCTCACCATCGACGGGAGGGGACACCGGGGAGCTGTTTTTT. Protein sequence: CASSPSTGGDTGELFF.